The next 29 T cell receptor beta chains were all read from a single sample in a study of blood T cell repertoires in COVID-19. TCRdb's copy holds only in-frame clones and misses some; the assay was immunoSEQ multiplex PCR. The sample consists of about 130,000 clones, roughly 80% of them appearing once. The sequenced sample was PBMCs or T cells enriched from blood (not recorded which). These receptors all come from a man between 50 and 59 years old who had recovered from COVID-19.

The chain couples TRBV6-5 to TRBJ2-1, with TRBD2 matching over 11 bases. Trimming at V came to 5 bases and at J to 5 bases, leaving 5 bases not matched to a gene. The germline CDR1 and CDR2 sequences are MNHEY and SVGAGI. CDR3 length equals 15 residues. The CDR3 DNA reads as TGTGCCAGCAGTAGTCTAGCGGGGGGAAACAATGAGCAGTTCTTC. Translation gives CASSSLAGGNNEQFF.

In its sample, this clone was seen a few times. The chain links TRBV5-1 to TRBJ2-2; possible D gene TRBD2, 5 bases. The CDR3 has 16 residues. The V gene lost 4 bases and the J gene lost 3 bases, with 16 bases spanning the gap. Germline values: CDR1 SGHRS, CDR2 YFSETQ. The CDR3 sequence: CASSPDGLKYTGELFF. In DNA, the CDR3 is TGCGCCAGCAGCCCGGATGGACTCAAATACACCGGGGAGCTGTTTTTT.

The chain has TRBV27 and TRBJ1-1, with 7 bases lining up with TRBD1. The CDR3 is 14 residues long. CDR1 is MNHEY and CDR2 is SMNVEV in the germline V gene (reference sequence). Germline trimming cut 8 bases from V and 1 base from J; bases unmatched to any gene: 7. DNA of the CDR3: TGTGCCAGCTCGAGGACAGGAGCGAACACTGAAGCTTTCTTT. Translation gives CASSRTGANTEAFF.

The genes are TRBV30 and TRBJ2-7, with D tentatively TRBD1 (6 bases). Germline V gene lookup returns CDR1 GTSNPN and CDR2 SVGIG (reference sequence). This CDR3 has 19 amino acids. V lost 2 bases, J lost 6 bases, and 32 bases lay in between. CDR3 DNA sequence: TGTGCCTGGAGTACCCCAAGGGGGACCCGCCGACTCCCGTCTCGCGAGCAGTACTTC. Protein product: CAWSTPRGTRRLPSREQYF.

J is TRBJ2-7 and V is TRBV11-2, with 8 bases matching TRBD1. Germline loops: CDR1 SGHAT, CDR2 FQNNGV. The CDR3 runs 15 residues. Unmatched junction bases numbered 6, after V lost 3 bases and J lost 2 bases. The DNA for the CDR3 is TGTGCCAGCAGCTTCTTCCGGACAGGGCCCTACGAGCAGTACTTC. Its protein product is CASSFFRTGPYEQYF.

The chain couples TRBV27 to TRBJ2-5; no reliable D call. The germline V gene has CDR1 MNHEY and CDR2 SMNVEV (reference sequence). V dropped 2 bases and J dropped 5 bases, with 15 bases sitting between them. The CDR3 spans 15 residues. The chain's CDR3 is CASSLNGPLWETQYF. DNA of the CDR3: TGTGCCAGCAGTTTAAATGGGCCCCTATGGGAGACCCAGTACTTC.

This chain joins TRBV5-1 and TRBJ1-5, with a tentative D call TRBD1 (5 bases). CDR1 SGHRS and CDR2 YFSETQ come from the germline V gene. The CDR3 is 15 residues long. Trimming removed 4 bases at V and 7 bases at J, with 18 bases between. CDR3 DNA sequence: TGCGCCAGCAGCCCCCTGGCCGGAGGGGACCAGCCCCAGCATTTT. Protein sequence: CASSPLAGGDQPQHF.

The gene calls are TRBV20-1 and TRBJ2-5; a weak D match, TRBD2 (6 bases). There are 13 residues in the CDR3. Trimming took 3 bases from V and 0 from J, leaving 8 bases between them. Germline V gene sequence: CDR1 DFQATT, CDR2 SNEGSKA (reference sequence). DNA for the CDR3: TGCAGTGCTAGTGGGGACTACCAAGAGACCCAGTACTTC. This encodes CSASGDYQETQYF.

The chain couples TRBV6-2 or TRBV6-3 to TRBJ2-5; D remains ambiguous. Germline loops: CDR1 MNHEY, CDR2 SVGEGT. Trimming removed 4 bases from V and 5 bases from J, with 2 bases in between. The CDR3 is made up of 10 amino acids. The CDR3 sequence: CASSSETQYF. The DNA for the CDR3 is TGTGCCAGCAGTTCGGAGACCCAGTACTTC.

This chain uses TRBV2 with TRBJ2-7; 8 positions match TRBD2. Germline loops: CDR1 SNHLY, CDR2 FYNNEI. The CDR3 has 14 residues. V trimming: 6 bases; J trimming: 5 bases; junction bases outside the gene matches: 9. The CDR3 here is CASSGSGGLNEQYF. DNA for the CDR3: TGTGCCAGCAGCGGAAGCGGGGGCCTGAACGAGCAGTACTTC.

The rearrangement joins TRBV7-2 to TRBJ1-5; 9 positions agree with TRBD1. Germline CDR1 reads SGHTA; CDR2 reads FQGNSA. With 2 bases clipped from V and 6 bases from J, the junction kept 14 bases outside the gene matches. The CDR3 is 18 residues long. This chain's CDR3 is CASSLYLLGDRVVQPQHF. CDR3 DNA: TGTGCCAGCAGCTTATATCTGTTGGGGGACAGGGTAGTTCAGCCCCAGCATTTT.

This clone was seen once. The rearrangement joins TRBV5-1 to TRBJ1-1; 8 bases are shared with TRBD1. The CDR3 totals 14 residues. The V segment lost 2 bases and the J segment 4 bases; nucleotides outside the gene matches: 4. The germline gives CDR1 SGHRS, CDR2 YFSETQ. CDR3: CASSFRGRGTEAFF. CDR3 sequence (DNA): TGCGCCAGCAGCTTCAGGGGGCGAGGCACTGAAGCTTTCTTT.

Concerning this clone itself: The sample has other DNA sequences that encode this CDR3 too. The chain has TRBV4-1 and TRBJ2-5; unclear D gene. V was shortened by 3 bases and J by 3 bases, with 8 bases between the two germline ends. The CDR3 is made up of 13 amino acids. Germline V lookup: CDR1 MGHRA, CDR2 YSYEKL. CDR3 DNA: TGCGCCAGCAGCCAGGCAGGTGAAGAGACCCAGTACTTC. This gives the protein CASSQAGEETQYF.

The J gene is TRBJ1-2, the V gene TRBV29-1, with TRBD1 matching over 7 bases. Germline assignment: CDR1 SQVTM and CDR2 ANQGSEA. This CDR3 is 13 amino acids long. V shed 3 bases and J 4 bases; nucleotides not matched to a gene: 5. CDR3 nucleotides: TGCAGCGTTGATAGACAGGGCCCCTATGGCTACACCTTC. This translates into CSVDRQGPYGYTF.

This clone was counted once. This chain links TRBV9 with TRBJ2-7; D call uncertain. The V and J ends lost 0 bases and 6 bases respectively, with 10 bases between them. The germline V gene encodes CDR1 SGDLS and CDR2 YYNGEE. This CDR3 comprises 13 residues. CDR3 coding DNA: TGTGCCAGCAGCGTAGGGGCAGTAACCGAGCAGTACTTC. This translates into CASSVGAVTEQYF.

This clone has a handful of counts. The chain joins TRBV5-4 to TRBJ1-2, with D perhaps matching TRBD1 (5 bases). This CDR3 comprises 14 residues. The V gene's germline CDR1 is SGHNT and CDR2 YYREEE (reference sequence). The V end lost 3 bases, the J end lost 1 base, and 10 bases lay between the germline ends. CDR3 amino acids: CASSSWTNNYGYTF. For the CDR3, the DNA is TGTGCCAGCAGCTCTTGGACAAATAACTATGGCTACACCTTC. The whole variable domain, remainder taken from reference TRBV5-4 and TRBJ1-2, is ETGVTQSPTHLIKTRGQQVTLRCSSQSGHNTVSWYQQALGQGPQFIFQYYREEENGRGNFPPRFSGLQFPNYSSELNVNALELDDSALYLCASSSWTNNYGYTFGSGTRLTVV.

V and J are TRBV5-1 and TRBJ1-1, with 7 nucleotides matching TRBD1. The CDR3 runs 11 residues. Germline CDR1 reads SGHRS; CDR2 reads YFSETQ. V gave up 6 bases and J gave up 10 bases; unmatched junction bases: 6. In nucleotides, the CDR3 is TGCGCCAGCATCAGACAGGGCAGAGCTTTCTTT. Protein: CASIRQGRAFF. The variable domain in full, completed from reference TRBV5-1 and TRBJ1-1, reads KAGVTQTPRYLIKTRGQQVTLSCSPISGHRSVSWYQQTPGQGLQFLFEYFSETQRNKGNFPGRFSGRQFSNSRSEMNVSTLELGDSALYLCASIRQGRAFFGQGTRLTVV.

This clone was detected only a few times. CDR3 sequence reads: CAWSRAIVQGGYTF. As DNA, the CDR3 is TGTGCCTGGAGTCGGGCGATAGTTCAGGGCGGCTACACCTTC. The chain recombines TRBV30 with TRBJ1-2, with TRBD1 as a possible D gene (5 bases). The CDR3 has 14 residues. Germline CDR1 reads GTSNPN; CDR2 reads SVGIG (reference sequence). Trimming stripped 2 bases from V and 8 bases from J, with 18 bases between.

The chain combines TRBV4-2 with TRBJ2-2; D is unclear. This CDR3 spans 15 amino acids. V lost 4 bases and J lost 2, with 11 bases in between. Germline loops: CDR1 LGHNA, CDR2 YNFKEQ. CDR3 coding DNA: TGTGCCAGCAGCCCTTTTGATAGCAACACCGGGGAGCTGTTTTTT. Protein sequence: CASSPFDSNTGELFF.

This clone was detected once. The CDR3 here is CASSPGTANSPLHF. The DNA of the CDR3 is TGTGCCAGCAGCCCCGGGACAGCAAATTCACCCCTCCACTTT. The chain employs TRBV14 and TRBJ1-6; 7 bases are shared with TRBD1. CDR3 length: 14 residues. Germline V CDR1 and CDR2: SGHDN, FVKESK. With V trimmed by 4 bases and J by 7 bases, 4 bases remained unmatched.

This clone has just one count. The rearrangement uses TRBV28 and TRBJ1-5; D may be TRBD1 (5 bases). Trimming removed 3 bases from V and 4 bases from J, with 13 bases in between. The CDR3 has 15 residues. The germline gives CDR1 MDHEN, CDR2 SYDVKM. The CDR3 region is CASSFPAAGNQPQHF. The CDR3, as DNA: TGTGCCAGCAGTTTCCCGGCAGCAGGGAATCAGCCCCAGCATTTT.

The chain uses TRBV2 and TRBJ1-1, with 7 bases matching TRBD1. Germline V gene lookup returns CDR1 SNHLY and CDR2 FYNNEI. This CDR3 has 14 residues. Trimming removed 2 bases from V and 4 bases from J; junction bases left unmatched: 4. The CDR3 here is CASSERDRATEAFF. CDR3 nucleotides: TGTGCCAGCAGTGAAAGGGACAGAGCCACTGAAGCTTTCTTT.

The rearrangement links TRBV6-4 to TRBJ2-3; 8 nucleotides match TRBD1. Germline V CDR1 and CDR2: MRHNA, SNTAGT. CDR3 size: 14 residues. Germline trimming cut 4 bases from V and 5 bases from J; bases unmatched to any gene: 5. CDR3 bases: TGTGCCAGCAGTGTAGCAGGGGGCCAAGATACGCAGTATTTT. Protein product: CASSVAGGQDTQYF.

The rearrangement joins TRBV7-9 to TRBJ1-5, with 9 positions matching TRBD1. The CDR3 runs 18 residues. The germline V gene has CDR1 SEHNR and CDR2 FQNEAQ (reference sequence). J gave up 6 bases and V 5 bases, and 17 bases lay outside the gene matches. The CDR3 DNA follows: TGTGCCAGCAGCGATGCCGGGACAGGGATTTCTATTGGTCAGCCCCAGCATTTT. Protein sequence: CASSDAGTGISIGQPQHF.

The CDR3 is CASSLADRTEYEQYF. CDR3 nucleotide sequence: TGCGCCAGCAGCTTGGCCGATAGGACAGAATACGAGCAGTACTTC. The rearrangement links TRBV5-1 to TRBJ2-7; TRBD1 might be the D (6 bases). The germline V gene encodes CDR1 SGHRS and CDR2 YFSETQ. The CDR3 has 15 residues. V lost 0 bases to trimming and J lost 4 bases, with 14 bases between them. Filled out from reference TRBV5-1 and TRBJ2-7, the complete variable domain reads KAGVTQTPRYLIKTRGQQVTLSCSPISGHRSVSWYQQTPGQGLQFLFEYFSETQRNKGNFPGRFSGRQFSNSRSEMNVSTLELGDSALYLCASSLADRTEYEQYFGPGTRLTVT.

The rearrangement links TRBV6-1 to TRBJ2-7; a weak D match, TRBD1 (6 bases). This CDR3 spans 14 amino acids. Germline CDR1 and CDR2: MNHNS and SASEGT. The ends were cut back, 6 bases at V and 2 bases at J, with 14 bases in the middle. The CDR3, as DNA: TGTGCCAGCAGGGACAGAGGGAAACCCTACGAGCAGTACTTC. Translating it yields CASRDRGKPYEQYF.

The chain uses TRBV5-1 and TRBJ2-1, with 8 bases that match TRBD1. Trimming took 3 bases from V and 4 from J; bases not matched to a gene: 9. The CDR3 has 16 residues. Germline CDR1 and CDR2: SGHRS and YFSETQ. The CDR3 coding sequence is TGCGCCAGCAGCTGGATGACAGGGGAAAGGTACAATGAGCAGTTCTTC. Translation gives CASSWMTGERYNEQFF. Variable domain in full (rest from reference TRBV5-1 and TRBJ2-1): KAGVTQTPRYLIKTRGQQVTLSCSPISGHRSVSWYQQTPGQGLQFLFEYFSETQRNKGNFPGRFSGRQFSNSRSEMNVSTLELGDSALYLCASSWMTGERYNEQFFGPGTRLTVL.

This clone appeared many times. The rearrangement joins TRBV3-1 (or the pseudogene TRBV3-2) to TRBJ2-7; a possible D gene is TRBD1 (5 bases). Looked up from germline, CDR1 is LGHDT and CDR2 is YNNKEL (reference sequence). CDR3 length: 13 amino acids. Trimming shortened V by 3 bases and J by 1 base, and 7 bases separated the two germline ends. The CDR3 bases are TGTGCCAGCAGCCAGGCAGGGTCCTACGAGCAGTACTTC. It specifies CASSQAGSYEQYF.

The V call is TRBV30, the J call TRBJ2-3; tentative D call: TRBD2 (5 bases). CDR1 is GTSNPN and CDR2 is SVGIG in the germline V gene (reference sequence). This CDR3 has 11 amino acids. V was cut by 1 base and J by 6 bases, with 5 bases left in between. CDR3 in DNA: TGTGCCTGGAGTGCTAGCGATACGCAGTATTTT. Translation: CAWSASDTQYF. Drawing the rest from reference TRBV30 and TRBJ2-3, the complete variable domain is SQTIHQWPATLVQPVGSPLSLECTVEGTSNPNLYWYRQAAGRGLQLLFYSVGIGQISSEVPQNLSASRPQDRQFILSSKKLLLSDSGFYLCAWSASDTQYFGPGTRLTVL.